The rows below give T cell receptor beta chains drawn from one sample of a study of T cells after yellow fever vaccination. TCRdb itself ran the 5' RACE reads through MiXCR, one entry per CDR3 protein. The sample lists under 550,000 distinct CDR3 sequences; less than 25% were seen once. The sequencing used PBMCs, collected roughly 20 days after the first yellow fever vaccination. These receptors were collected from a man aged 18-30 years who received the YFV17D yellow fever vaccine. Each CDR3 is given with its conserved first and last residue. The D gene is left open where the match is weak. The size of a clone is reported for some rows only, either as once, few or many, or as a class for expanded clones.

cdr3_aa	cdr3_nt	clone_size	d_call	v_call	j_call
CASSPLAGAPPGYEQFF	TGTGCCAGCTCACCATTGGCGGGGGCGCCCCCGGGGTATGAGCAGTTCTTC	-	-	TRBV18	TRBJ2-1
CASSLGTTDNEQFF	TGTGCCAGCAGCCTCGGGACAACAGACAATGAGCAGTTCTTC	many	-	TRBV7-6	TRBJ2-1
CASSRTSGGMDQETQYF	TGTGCCAGCAGTAGGACTAGCGGGGGGATGGACCAAGAGACCCAGTACTTC	-	TRBD2	TRBV2	TRBJ2-5
CASSLVGTGPDNEQFF	TGTGCCAGCAGCTTAGTCGGGACAGGACCCGACAATGAGCAGTTCTTC	-	TRBD1	TRBV13	TRBJ2-1
CASSLVGGLTDTQYF	TGTGCCAGCAGCTTAGTGGGGGGCCTTACAGATACGCAGTATTTT	few	-	TRBV7-6	TRBJ2-3
CSALGPLRNQPQHF	TGCAGTGCACTGGGACCGCTCAGAAATCAGCCCCAGCATTTT	few	-	TRBV20-1	TRBJ1-5
CASSLDRVGNSPLHF	TGTGCCAGCAGCCTGGACAGGGTGGGGAATTCACCCCTCCACTTT	few	TRBD1	TRBV9	TRBJ1-6
CASSPKGLAGGHDTQYF	TGTGCCAGCAGCCCGAAGGGACTAGCGGGGGGCCATGATACGCAGTATTTT	-	TRBD2	TRBV7-9	TRBJ2-3
CASSLEFVNQPQHF	TGTGCCAGCAGCTTAGAATTCGTTAATCAGCCCCAGCATTTT	-	-	TRBV7-8	TRBJ1-5
CASSLPRFERSTEAFF	TGTGCCAGCAGTTTACCTAGATTTGAACGGAGCACTGAAGCTTTCTTT	-	-	TRBV28	TRBJ1-1
CASSQVGGGATQYF	TGTGCCAGCAGCCAAGTGGGCGGTGGGGCTACGCAGTATTTT	few	-	TRBV4-2	TRBJ2-3
CASSLTGENTGELFF	TGCGCCAGCAGCTTGACAGGGGAGAACACCGGGGAGCTGTTTTTT	-	TRBD1	TRBV5-1	TRBJ2-2
CSARVYSYEQYF	TGCAGTGCTAGAGTTTATTCCTACGAGCAGTACTTC	-	-	TRBV20-1	TRBJ2-7
CASSLGAGPYNEQFF	TGTGCCAGCAGTTTAGGGGCAGGGCCCTACAATGAGCAGTTCTTC	-	-	TRBV27	TRBJ2-1
CASTEMGYGYTF	TGTGCCAGTACCGAGATGGGGTATGGCTACACCTTC	-	-	TRBV19	TRBJ1-2
CSARDLIGYNEQFF	TGCAGTGCTAGAGATCTTATAGGCTACAATGAGCAGTTCTTC	-	-	TRBV20-1	TRBJ2-1
CSAKTGGLGTGELFF	TGCAGTGCTAAAACGGGGGGGCTGGGCACCGGGGAGCTGTTTTTT	-	TRBD2	TRBV20-1	TRBJ2-2
CASSPGRPHTGELFF	TGCGCCAGCAGCCCAGGGAGACCGCACACCGGGGAGCTGTTTTTT	few	-	TRBV5-1	TRBJ2-2
CAGNGPGRGYTEAFF	TGTGCCGGCAACGGACCCGGGCGGGGATACACTGAAGCTTTCTTT	-	-	TRBV7-9	TRBJ1-1
CASSSTDSPLHF	TGCGCCAGCAGTTCGACAGACTCACCCCTCCACTTT	few	-	TRBV5-1	TRBJ1-6
CATSRDQERGGRSTDTQYF	TGTGCCACCAGCAGAGATCAGGAGCGGGGGGGCCGGAGCACAGATACGCAGTATTTT	-	TRBD2	TRBV15	TRBJ2-3
CASSLPIAGVWEQFF	TGTGCCAGCAGTTTACCTATAGCGGGGGTATGGGAGCAGTTCTTC	-	TRBD2	TRBV28	TRBJ2-1
CASSLAGRAGELFF	TGCGCCAGCAGCTTGGCCGGAAGGGCCGGGGAGCTGTTTTTT	-	-	TRBV5-1	TRBJ2-2
CASRQGLPGELFF	TGTGCCAGCCGACAGGGGCTCCCCGGGGAGCTGTTTTTT	few	TRBD1	TRBV2	TRBJ2-2
CSARRGNRQETQYF	TGCAGTGCTAGGCGGGGAAACAGGCAAGAGACCCAGTACTTC	few	-	TRBV20-1	TRBJ2-5
CAPDGGYYEQYF	TGTGCCCCCGACGGAGGGTACTACGAGCAGTACTTC	few	-	TRBV24-1	TRBJ2-7
CASSKYSTRRDTQYF	TGTGCCAGCAGTAAATATAGCACCCGGCGGGATACGCAGTATTTT	few	-	TRBV7-8	TRBJ2-3
CASSQSLGQAYNEQFF	TGCGCCAGCAGCCAGTCCCTCGGACAGGCCTACAATGAGCAGTTCTTC	few	TRBD1	TRBV4-1	TRBJ2-1
CSARLFSGGGETQYF	TGCAGTGCTAGACTCTTTTCGGGGGGAGGAGAAACCCAGTACTTC	-	TRBD2	TRBV20-1	TRBJ2-5
CSVTPGRSYEQYF	TGCAGTGTGACGCCGGGACGGAGCTACGAGCAGTACTTC	few	-	TRBV20-1	TRBJ2-7
CASSPGRGRMTQYF	TGTGCCAGCAGCCCCGGGAGGGGGCGGATGACCCAGTACTTC	-	-	TRBV7-3	TRBJ2-5
CASSSTGTSYNEQFF	TGTGCCAGCAGTTCTACCGGGACATCCTACAATGAGCAGTTCTTC	-	-	TRBV28	TRBJ2-1
CASSRQDRHYEQYF	TGTGCCAGCAGCCGCCAGGACAGGCACTACGAGCAGTACTTC	few	TRBD1	TRBV14	TRBJ2-7
CASSSATGETQYF	TGTGCCAGCAGCTCCGCTACGGGGGAGACCCAGTACTTC	few	-	TRBV7-3	TRBJ2-5
CASSFPENTEAFF	TGTGCCAGCAGTTTTCCAGAGAACACTGAAGCTTTCTTT	few	-	TRBV28	TRBJ1-1
CASSYTGGQFF	TGTGCCAGCAGTTACACAGGAGGGCAGTTCTTC	few	-	TRBV6-5	TRBJ2-1
CASSPGPGANTEAFF	TGTGCCAGCAGTCCGGGACCGGGAGCGAACACTGAAGCTTTCTTT	-	-	TRBV27	TRBJ1-1
CASSPDRQDTQYF	TGTGCCAGCTCACCTGATCGCCAAGATACGCAGTATTTT	-	-	TRBV18	TRBJ2-3
CASSLGDGSNQPQHF	TGTGCCAGCAGCTTAGGGGACGGTAGCAATCAGCCCCAGCATTTT	few	-	TRBV7-2	TRBJ1-5
CASTGTWKNSPLHF	TGTGCCAGCACTGGAACATGGAAAAATTCACCCCTCCACTTT	few	-	TRBV3-1	TRBJ1-6
CASSARQGILAEQFF	TGTGCCAGCAGTGCACGACAGGGGATTTTGGCCGAGCAGTTCTTC	few	TRBD1	TRBV6-1	TRBJ2-1
CASTSDRYTGELFF	TGTGCCAGCACCTCCGACAGATACACCGGGGAGCTGTTTTTT	few	-	TRBV12-3/TRBV12-4	TRBJ2-2
CASRTGLASINEQYF	TGTGCCAGCAGAACGGGACTAGCGTCGATCAACGAGCAGTACTTC	-	TRBD2	TRBV2	TRBJ2-7
CASSLQGTGETQYF	TGTGCCAGCAGCTTACAGGGGACTGGGGAGACCCAGTACTTC	many	-	TRBV7-2	TRBJ2-5
CSVEAEGTEAFF	TGCAGCGTTGAAGCGGAGGGCACTGAAGCTTTCTTT	-	-	TRBV29-1	TRBJ1-1
CASSYGPTGNSYEQYF	TGTGCCAGCAGCTACGGACCAACGGGAAACTCCTACGAGCAGTACTTC	-	-	TRBV11-2	TRBJ2-7